This note documents a single T cell receptor (beta chain) sequence. This clone showed up just a few times. It has no known antigen specificity. No much larger clone exists at a distance of one base, and base qualities are not known. The CDR3 runs 16 amino acids, cysteine and phenylalanine included. Left in the record is the CDR3 DNA by itself, 48 bases read in frame from the first base. CDR1 and CDR2 (SGHRS, YFSETQ) derive from the germline V gene. V is reduced by 1 base and J by 4 bases, leaving a spacing of 12 bases between them. The sample originates from a study of blood T cell repertoires in COVID-19 (dated by TCRdb to 2020 to 2022). As for the study more broadly: Samples covering the acute and convalescent phases of COVID-19 were provided by collaborators in the United States, Italy and Spain. The material from the prospective study consisted of cDNA or gDNA derived from T cells, B-cell-depleted T cells, or PBMCs. Deeply sampled blood TCRbeta repertoires from subjects exposed to, actively infected with, or recovered from COVID-19 were included in the dataset. A freely available public database, intended as a resource for researchers studying the immune response to SARS-CoV-2, is where the repertoires were released. Samples were obtained from the ongoing ImmuneRACE study (first 160 participants) and from about 1,300 subjects provided by 6 global collaborators. Sample metadata almost always included a de-identified subject ID, COVID-19 status, age in years and sex. Where available, HLA class I and class II types were taken from metadata supplied by the sample provider and were not determined by assay-based typing.

The immunoSEQ Assay, a bias-controlled multiplex PCR, was used to amplify TCRbeta CDR3 regions from genomic DNA. Per the authors' processing: Within the assay, amplification of reference gene primers was used to estimate how many nucleated cells each sample contained. To quantify the absolute abundance of each unique TCRbeta CDR3 rearrangement, sequence reads were collapsed and filtered. Productive Simpson clonality was computed per sample as the square root of Simpson's diversity index over productive rearrangements. TCRdb re-hosts the immuneACCESS table, in-frame sequences only. Its copies lack some clones; in the studies checked, an unresolved V gene accounts for under half of them, and the cause for the rest is not known. The V and J calls and the clone size are those of that table, but D and trimming were determined from the DNA. For this sample there are 110,000 or so clones; approximately 84% appear just once. The top ten clonotypes cover 3.4% of the sample.

What the study reported, not specific to this receptor: Clinical and demographic metadata were provided uncurated, with the amount varying by source and participant.

Collaborating institutions collected whole blood in K2EDTA tubes following their own protocols. For TCRbeta analysis, collaborators shipped samples in one of three forms: frozen whole blood, isolated PBMCs, or DNA extracted from either of those sample types. The sequence derives from a man aged 40-49 years with acute or convalescent COVID-19. The V and J segments used are TRBV5-1 and TRBJ1-6; the D segment could be TRBD1, given 6 matching bases. Sequenced: peripheral blood. The nucleotide sequence reads TGCGCCAGCAGCTTGAGACAGGACGGTTATAATTCACCCCTCCACTTT. Its amino acids are CASSLRQDGYNSPLHF.